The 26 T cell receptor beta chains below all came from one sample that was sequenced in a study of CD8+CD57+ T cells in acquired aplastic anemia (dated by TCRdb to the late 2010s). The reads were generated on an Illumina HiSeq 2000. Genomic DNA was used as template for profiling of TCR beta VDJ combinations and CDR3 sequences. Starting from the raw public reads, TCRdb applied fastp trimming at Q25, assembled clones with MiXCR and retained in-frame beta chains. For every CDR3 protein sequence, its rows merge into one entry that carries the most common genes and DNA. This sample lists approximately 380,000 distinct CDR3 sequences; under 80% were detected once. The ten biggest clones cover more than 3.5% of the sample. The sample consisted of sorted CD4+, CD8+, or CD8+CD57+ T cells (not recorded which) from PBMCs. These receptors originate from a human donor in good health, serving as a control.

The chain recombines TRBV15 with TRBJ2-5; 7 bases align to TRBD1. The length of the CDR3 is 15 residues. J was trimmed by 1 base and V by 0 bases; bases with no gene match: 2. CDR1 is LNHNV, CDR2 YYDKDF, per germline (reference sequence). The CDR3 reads CATSREGQFQETQYF. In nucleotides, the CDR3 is TGTGCCACCAGCAGAGAGGGACAGTTCCAAGAGACCCAGTACTTC. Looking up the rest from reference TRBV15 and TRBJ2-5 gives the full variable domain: DAMVIQNPRYQVTQFGKPVTLSCSQTLNHNVMYWYQQKSSQAPKLLFHYYDKDFNNEADTPDNFQSRRPNTSFCFLDIRSPGLGDTAMYLCATSREGQFQETQYFGPGTRLLVL.

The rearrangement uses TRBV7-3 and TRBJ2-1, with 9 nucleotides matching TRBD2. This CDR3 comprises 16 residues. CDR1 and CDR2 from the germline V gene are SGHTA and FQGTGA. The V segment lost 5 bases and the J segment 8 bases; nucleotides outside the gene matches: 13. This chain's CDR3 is CASSMGLAGGRDEQFF. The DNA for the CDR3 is TGTGCCAGCAGCATGGGTCTGGCGGGAGGGCGAGATGAGCAGTTCTTC.

CDR3 in amino acids: CASKGQDRGRWSTEAFF. The CDR3 DNA is TGTGCCAGCAAGGGTCAGGACAGGGGGCGATGGAGCACTGAAGCTTTCTTT. The chain joins TRBV12-5 to TRBJ1-1, with 11 bases that match TRBD1. This CDR3 has 17 residues. Germline-derived CDR1 and CDR2 are LGHNT and FRNRAP. Drawing the rest from reference TRBV12-5 and TRBJ1-1, the complete variable domain is DARVTQTPRHKVTEMGQEVTMRCQPILGHNTVFWYRQTMMQGLELLAYFRNRAPLDDSGMPKDRFSAEMPDATLATLKIQPSEPRDSAVYFCASKGQDRGRWSTEAFFGQGTRLTVV.

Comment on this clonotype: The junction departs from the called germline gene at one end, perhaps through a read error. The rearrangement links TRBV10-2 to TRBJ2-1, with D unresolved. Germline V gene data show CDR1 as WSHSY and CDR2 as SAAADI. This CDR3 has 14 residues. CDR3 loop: CASRLGYATSEQFF. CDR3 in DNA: TGTGCCAGCAGGCTAGGGTACGCCACAAGTGAGCAGTTCTTC.

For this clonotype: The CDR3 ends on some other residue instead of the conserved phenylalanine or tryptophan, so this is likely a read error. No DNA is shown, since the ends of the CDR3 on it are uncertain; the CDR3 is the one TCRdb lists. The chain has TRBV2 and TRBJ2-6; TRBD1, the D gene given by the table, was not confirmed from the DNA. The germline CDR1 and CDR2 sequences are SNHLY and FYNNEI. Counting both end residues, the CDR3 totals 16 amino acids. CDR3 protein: CASSGQGGETQYFRPG.

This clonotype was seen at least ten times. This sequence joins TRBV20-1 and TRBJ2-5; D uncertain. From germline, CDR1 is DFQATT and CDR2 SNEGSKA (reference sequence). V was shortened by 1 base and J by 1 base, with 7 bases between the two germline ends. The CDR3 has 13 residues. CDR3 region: CSARVGSQETQYF. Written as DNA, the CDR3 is TGCAGTGCTAGAGTAGGCAGCCAAGAGACCCAGTACTTC.

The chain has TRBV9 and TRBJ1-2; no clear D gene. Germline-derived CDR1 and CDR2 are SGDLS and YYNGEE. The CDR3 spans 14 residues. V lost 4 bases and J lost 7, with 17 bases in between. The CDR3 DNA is TGTGCCAGCAGCTTAGGGTTGGTGGCATCTGGCTACACCTTC. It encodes CASSLGLVASGYTF.

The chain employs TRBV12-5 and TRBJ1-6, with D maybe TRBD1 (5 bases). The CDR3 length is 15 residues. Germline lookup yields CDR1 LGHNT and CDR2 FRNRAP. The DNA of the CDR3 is TGTGCCAGCAGGGTGGCACGACAGAGAAATTCACCCCTCCACTTT. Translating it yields CASRVARQRNSPLHF.

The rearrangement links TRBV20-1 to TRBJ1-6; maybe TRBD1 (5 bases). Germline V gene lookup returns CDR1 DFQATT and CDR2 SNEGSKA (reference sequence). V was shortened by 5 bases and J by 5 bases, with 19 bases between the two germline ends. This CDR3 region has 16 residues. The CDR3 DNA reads TGCAGTGCTCTCCAAATTGGGACGGGAGATAATTCACCCCTCCACTTT. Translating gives CSALQIGTGDNSPLHF.

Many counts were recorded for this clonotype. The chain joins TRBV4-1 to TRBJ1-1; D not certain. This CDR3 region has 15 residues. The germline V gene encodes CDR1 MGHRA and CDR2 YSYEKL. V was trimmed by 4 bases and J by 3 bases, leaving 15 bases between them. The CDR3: CASSPHGGLDTEAFF. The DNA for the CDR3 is TGCGCCAGCAGCCCCCACGGAGGGTTGGACACTGAAGCTTTCTTT.

The CDR3 spells CASSLVAEYF. The CDR3 DNA reads TGTGCCAGCAGTTTGGTAGCGGAGTACTTC. The rearrangement uses TRBV6-1 and TRBJ2-5; perhaps TRBD2 as D (6 bases). Per germline, CDR1 MNHNS and CDR2 SASEGT. The V gene lost 5 bases and the J gene lost 12 bases, with 10 bases spanning the gap. This CDR3 region has 10 residues.

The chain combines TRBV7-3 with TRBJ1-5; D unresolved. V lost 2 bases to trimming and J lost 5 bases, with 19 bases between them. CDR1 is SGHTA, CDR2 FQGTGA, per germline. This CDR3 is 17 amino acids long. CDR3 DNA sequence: TGTGCCAGCAGCTTATGGTGGTGGGGAGCCTTTGATCAGCCCCAGCATTTT. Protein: CASSLWWWGAFDQPQHF. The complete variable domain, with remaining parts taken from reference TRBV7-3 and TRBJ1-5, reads GAGVSQTPSNKVTEKGKYVELRCDPISGHTALYWYRQSLGQGPEFLIYFQGTGAADDSGLPNDRFFAVRPEGSVSTLKIQRTERGDSAVYLCASSLWWWGAFDQPQHFGDGTRLSIL.

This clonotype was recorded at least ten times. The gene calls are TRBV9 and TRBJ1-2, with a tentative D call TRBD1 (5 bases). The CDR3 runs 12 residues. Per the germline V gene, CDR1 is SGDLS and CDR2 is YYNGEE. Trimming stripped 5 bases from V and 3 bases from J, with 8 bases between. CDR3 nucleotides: TGTGCCAGCAGGGACAACCACTATGGCTACACCTTC. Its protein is CASRDNHYGYTF.

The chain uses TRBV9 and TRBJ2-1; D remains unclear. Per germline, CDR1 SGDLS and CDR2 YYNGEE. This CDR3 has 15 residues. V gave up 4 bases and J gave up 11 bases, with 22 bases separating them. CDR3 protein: CASSIPPTRYTQQFF. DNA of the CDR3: TGTGCCAGCAGCATCCCCCCAACCCGCTACACTCAGCAGTTCTTC. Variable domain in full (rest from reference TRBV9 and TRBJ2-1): DSGVTQTPKHLITATGQRVTLRCSPRSGDLSVYWYQQSLDQGLQFLIQYYNGEERAKGNILERFSAQQFPDLHSELNLSSLELGDSALYFCASSIPPTRYTQQFFGPGTRLTVL.

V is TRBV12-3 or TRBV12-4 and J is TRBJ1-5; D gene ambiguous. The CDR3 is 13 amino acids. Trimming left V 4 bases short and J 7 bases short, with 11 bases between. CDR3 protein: CASSSPPGQPQHF. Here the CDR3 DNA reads TGTGCCAGCAGTTCCCCGCCGGGGCAGCCCCAGCATTTT.

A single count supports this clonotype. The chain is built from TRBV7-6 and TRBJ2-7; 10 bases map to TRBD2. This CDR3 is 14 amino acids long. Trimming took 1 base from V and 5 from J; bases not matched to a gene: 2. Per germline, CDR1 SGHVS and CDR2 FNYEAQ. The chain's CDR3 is CASSLGLAGDEQYF. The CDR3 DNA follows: TGTGCCAGCAGCTTAGGGCTAGCGGGGGACGAGCAGTACTTC.

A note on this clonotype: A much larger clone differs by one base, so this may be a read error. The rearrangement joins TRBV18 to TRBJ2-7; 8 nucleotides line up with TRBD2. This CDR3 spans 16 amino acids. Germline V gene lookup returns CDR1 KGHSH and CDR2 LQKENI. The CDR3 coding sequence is TGTGCCATCTCACCAGGCGGGGGGACCTCACTTTACGAGCAGTACTTC. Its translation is CAISPGGGTSLYEQYF.

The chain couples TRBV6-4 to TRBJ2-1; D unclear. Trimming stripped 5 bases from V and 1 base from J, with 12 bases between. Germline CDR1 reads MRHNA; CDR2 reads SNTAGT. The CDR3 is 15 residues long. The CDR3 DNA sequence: TGTGCCAGCAGTCACGTGGAAATTTCCTACAATGAGCAGTTCTTC. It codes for CASSHVEISYNEQFF.

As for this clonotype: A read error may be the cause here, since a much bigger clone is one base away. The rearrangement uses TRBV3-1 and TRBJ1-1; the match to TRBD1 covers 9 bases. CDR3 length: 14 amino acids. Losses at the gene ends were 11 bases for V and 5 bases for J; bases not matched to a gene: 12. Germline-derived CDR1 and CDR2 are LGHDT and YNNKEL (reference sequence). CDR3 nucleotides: TGTGCCGGCATCAAGACAGGGGGAGGAACTGAAGCTTTCTTT. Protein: CAGIKTGGGTEAFF.

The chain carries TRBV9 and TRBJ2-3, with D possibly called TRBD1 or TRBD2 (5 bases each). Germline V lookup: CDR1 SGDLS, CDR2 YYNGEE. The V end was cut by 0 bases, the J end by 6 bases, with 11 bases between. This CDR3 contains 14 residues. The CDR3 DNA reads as TGTGCCAGCAGCGTAGGACAGAGGGGCGATACGCAGTATTTT. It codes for CASSVGQRGDTQYF.

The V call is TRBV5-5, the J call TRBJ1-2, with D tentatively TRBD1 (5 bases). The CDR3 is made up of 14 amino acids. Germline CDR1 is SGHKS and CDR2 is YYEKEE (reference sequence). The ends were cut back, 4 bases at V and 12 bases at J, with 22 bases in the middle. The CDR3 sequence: CASSPNGGNSGNTF. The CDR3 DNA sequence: TGTGCCAGCAGCCCCAATGGGGGGAACTCTGGAAACACCTTC. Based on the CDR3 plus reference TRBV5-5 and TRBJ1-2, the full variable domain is DAGVTQSPTHLIKTRGQQVTLRCSPISGHKSVSWYQQVLGQGPQFIFQYYEKEERGRGNFPDRFSARQFPNYSSELNVNALLLGDSALYLCASSPNGGNSGNTFGSGTRLTVV.

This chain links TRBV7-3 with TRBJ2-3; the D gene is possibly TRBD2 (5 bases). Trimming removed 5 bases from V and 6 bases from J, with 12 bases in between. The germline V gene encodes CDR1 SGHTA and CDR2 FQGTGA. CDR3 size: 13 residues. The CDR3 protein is CASSPHERDTQYF. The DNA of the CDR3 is TGTGCCAGCAGCCCCCACGAGCGGGATACGCAGTATTTT.

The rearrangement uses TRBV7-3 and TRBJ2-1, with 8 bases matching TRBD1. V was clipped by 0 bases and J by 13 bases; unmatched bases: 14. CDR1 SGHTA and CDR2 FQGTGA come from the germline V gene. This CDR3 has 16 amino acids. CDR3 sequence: CASSLTVGQATSSQFF. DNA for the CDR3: TGTGCCAGCAGCTTAACAGTGGGACAGGCTACGAGCAGTCAGTTCTTC.

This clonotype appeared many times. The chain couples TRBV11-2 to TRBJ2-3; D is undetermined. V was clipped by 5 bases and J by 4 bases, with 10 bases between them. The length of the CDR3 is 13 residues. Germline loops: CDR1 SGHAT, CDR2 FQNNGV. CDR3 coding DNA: TGTGCCAGCAGCCTGTCCCCGGCAGATACGCAGTATTTT. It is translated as CASSLSPADTQYF.

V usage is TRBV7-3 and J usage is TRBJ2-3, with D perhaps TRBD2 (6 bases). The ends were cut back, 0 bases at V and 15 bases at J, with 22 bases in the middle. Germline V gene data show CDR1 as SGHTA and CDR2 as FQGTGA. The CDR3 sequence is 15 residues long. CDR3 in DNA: TGTGCCAGCAGCTTAACGGTCCAGGGAGGCACTGAAGCTTATTTT. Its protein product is CASSLTVQGGTEAYF.

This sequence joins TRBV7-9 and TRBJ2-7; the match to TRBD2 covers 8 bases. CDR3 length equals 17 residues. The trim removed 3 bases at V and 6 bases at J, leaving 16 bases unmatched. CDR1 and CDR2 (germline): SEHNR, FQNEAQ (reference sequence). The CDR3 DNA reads TGTGCCAGCAGCTTCCCGGGAGGGGGGGCGAACTTGGCCGAGCAGTACTTC. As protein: CASSFPGGGANLAEQYF.